The next 22 T cell receptor beta chains were all read from a single sample in a study of identical twins. TCRdb analysed the 5' RACE reads with MiXCR anew, one entry per CDR3 protein. The table has 200,000 to 250,000 distinct CDR3 sequences, 5.5% to 7.5% seen once. These sequences were also reported in another study, on T cells expressing NK-cell markers.

The sample was CD8+ T cells sorted from blood. These receptors all come from a woman under 30 in good health.

At least ten counts were recorded for this clonotype. The J gene is TRBJ2-7, the V gene TRBV12-3 or TRBV12-4; D may be TRBD2 (5 bases). This CDR3 is built from 14 residues. V was shortened by 2 bases and J by 4 bases, with 12 bases between the two germline ends. DNA of the CDR3: TGTGCCAGCAGTTTAATGGGAGTGGGGTACGAGCAGTACTTC. Translated, it gives CASSLMGVGYEQYF.

This chain uses TRBV6-2 or TRBV6-3 with TRBJ2-3; maybe TRBD1 (5 bases). Germline values: CDR1 MNHEY, CDR2 SVGEGT. V lost 2 bases, J lost 4 bases, and 19 bases lay in between. This CDR3 is built from 17 residues. CDR3: CASSYVVSRRGADTQYF. The DNA for the CDR3 is TGTGCCAGCAGTTACGTCGTCAGCAGAAGGGGCGCAGATACGCAGTATTTT.

This clonotype showed up just a few times. The rearrangement uses TRBV20-1 and TRBJ1-2; D possibly corresponds to TRBD1 (5 bases). The length of the CDR3 is 14 residues. Germline V gene data show CDR1 as DFQATT and CDR2 as SNEGSKA (reference sequence). V was shortened by 0 bases and J by 10 bases, with 18 bases between the two germline ends. CDR3: CSARDGHGRDVYTF. CDR3 bases: TGCAGTGCTAGAGACGGACACGGACGGGATGTCTACACCTTC.

This clonotype was counted at least ten times. The chain links TRBV6-5 to TRBJ2-1; D ambiguous. V was pared by 6 bases and J by 9 bases, with 21 bases between. The CDR3 has 15 residues. CDR1 and CDR2 from the germline V gene are MNHEY and SVGAGI. This CDR3 reads CASSYVGPGFGEQFF. CDR3 nucleotides: TGTGCCAGCAGCTATGTAGGCCCCGGGTTTGGTGAGCAGTTCTTC.

The V call is TRBV15, the J call TRBJ2-1; 9 positions match TRBD2. After removal of 8 bases from V and 3 bases from J, the junction contained 2 bases not matched to a gene. Germline values: CDR1 LNHNV, CDR2 YYDKDF (reference sequence). CDR3 length: 13 residues. CDR3 in amino acids: CATSRGGYNEQFF. CDR3 sequence (DNA): TGTGCCACCTCGCGGGGGGGCTACAATGAGCAGTTCTTC.

This clonotype has more than one count but fewer than ten. The chain employs TRBV12-3 or TRBV12-4 and TRBJ2-5; no reliable D call. The V end lost 3 bases, the J end lost 5 bases, and 10 bases lay between the germline ends. CDR3 size: 13 residues. DNA of the CDR3: TGTGCCAGCAGTTTCGGCGTTTGGGAGACCCAGTACTTC. It is translated as CASSFGVWETQYF.

This clonotype showed up just a few times. The genes are TRBV20-1 and TRBJ2-1, with a weak D call TRBD2 (6 bases). The CDR3 is 16 amino acids. Germline CDR1 and CDR2: DFQATT and SNEGSKA (reference sequence). V shed 2 bases and J shed 4 bases, with 18 bases lying between them. The CDR3 nucleotides read TGCAGTGCTAGAATGCTCCCGGACTATCAGTACAATGAGCAGTTCTTC. Translated, it gives CSARMLPDYQYNEQFF.

This clonotype was detected only a few times. The chain uses TRBV4-1 and TRBJ2-5; tentatively, D is TRBD1 (5 bases). Trimming removed 1 base from V and 0 bases from J, with 9 bases in between. The germline V gene has CDR1 MGHRA and CDR2 YSYEKL. The CDR3 length is 15 residues. CDR3 amino acids: CASSQGGVNQETQYF. The CDR3 DNA follows: TGCGCCAGCAGCCAAGGGGGCGTCAACCAAGAGACCCAGTACTTC.

A word on this clonotype: A read error may explain this, as a much larger clone is one base away. This chain connects TRBV2 to TRBJ2-1, with unresolved D. CDR3 length equals 10 residues. The germline V gene encodes CDR1 SNHLY and CDR2 FYNNEI. Trimming stripped 6 bases from V and 4 bases from J, with 1 base between. This CDR3 is CASRYNEQFF. The DNA for the CDR3 is TGTGCCAGCAGGTACAATGAGCAGTTCTTC.

The chain employs TRBV6-4 and TRBJ2-1; the D is unclear. The germline V and J ends were trimmed by 0 bases and 7 bases, with 7 bases remaining between them. CDR3 length: 13 residues. The V gene's germline CDR1 is MRHNA and CDR2 SNTAGT. CDR3 nucleotides: TGTGCCAGCAGTGACTCGAGTGAGAATGAGCAGTTCTTC. Protein: CASSDSSENEQFF.

This chain joins TRBV27 and TRBJ1-2; a weak D match, TRBD1 (5 bases). The V end was cut by 6 bases, the J end by 3 bases, with 14 bases between. The germline CDR1 and CDR2 sequences are MNHEY and SMNVEV (reference sequence). The CDR3 is 14 amino acids. The CDR3 protein is CASSLIGADYGYTF. The CDR3 bases are TGTGCCAGCAGCCTAATCGGGGCCGACTATGGCTACACCTTC.

This clonotype showed up many times. This sequence joins TRBV12-3 or TRBV12-4 and TRBJ2-7; 8 bases are a match to TRBD1. V dropped 3 bases and J dropped 6; count of bases not matched to a gene: 13. The CDR3 extends over 16 amino acids. The CDR3 DNA reads TGTGCCAGCAGTTTGGTAGAAAGGACAGGGAAGGCCGAGCAGTACTTC. Its translation is CASSLVERTGKAEQYF.

This clonotype occurred many times. The rearrangement uses TRBV7-9 and TRBJ1-5; D is unresolved. V gave up 5 bases and J gave up 0 bases, with 8 bases separating them. The CDR3 covers 14 residues. Germline CDR1 is SEHNR and CDR2 is FQNEAQ (reference sequence). The CDR3 protein is CASSPDRSNQPQHF. CDR3 in DNA: TGTGCCAGCAGCCCCGACCGTAGCAATCAGCCCCAGCATTTT.

This CDR3 is CASSPRGPVEQYF. CDR3 sequence (DNA): TGTGCCAGCAGTCCGCGGGGTCCCGTGGAGCAGTACTTC. V gene TRBV28 combines with J gene TRBJ2-7; D is possibly TRBD2 (6 bases). Germline CDR1 and CDR2: MDHEN and SYDVKM. Trimming stripped 5 bases from V and 7 bases from J, with 15 bases between. CDR3 length: 13 amino acids. The full variable domain, with the rest looked up from reference TRBV28 and TRBJ2-7, is DVKVTQSSRYLVKRTGEKVFLECVQDMDHENMFWYRQDPGLGLRLIYFSYDVKMKEKGDIPEGYSVSREKKERFSLILESASTNQTSMYLCASSPRGPVEQYFGPGTRLTVT.

This clonotype was counted at least ten times. This sequence joins TRBV11-2 and TRBJ2-1; D possibly corresponds to TRBD1 (6 bases). V was cut by 3 bases and J by 3 bases, with 18 bases left in between. Germline CDR1 reads SGHAT; CDR2 reads FQNNGV. The CDR3 loop spans 17 amino acids. The CDR3 nucleotides are TGTGCCAGCAGCTTTGATGGACAGCAGGATTTCTACAATGAGCAGTTCTTC. Its translation: CASSFDGQQDFYNEQFF.

The rearrangement joins TRBV11-2 to TRBJ2-1; TRBD2 might be the D (6 bases). Germline CDR1 SGHAT, CDR2 FQNNGV. The V and J ends lost 4 bases and 8 bases respectively, with 9 bases between them. The CDR3 extends over 12 amino acids. CDR3 coding DNA: TGTGCCAGCAGCTCGTGGGGGGATGAGCAGTTCTTC. As protein: CASSSWGDEQFF. Drawing the rest from reference TRBV11-2 and TRBJ2-1, the complete variable domain is EAGVAQSPRYKIIEKRQSVAFWCNPISGHATLYWYQQILGQGPKLLIQFQNNGVVDDSQLPKDRFSAERLKGVDSTLKIQPAKLEDSAVYLCASSSWGDEQFFGPGTRLTVL.

This clonotype appeared a few times. V and J are TRBV12-3 or TRBV12-4 and TRBJ2-3; the D gene could be TRBD1 or TRBD2 (5 bases each). CDR3 length: 14 amino acids. With 7 bases removed from V and 2 bases from J, the gap between germline ends came to 13 bases. The CDR3 spells CASMGVGYTDTQYF. The CDR3 region has the DNA TGTGCCAGCATGGGGGTAGGCTACACAGATACGCAGTATTTT.

There are a few counts of this clonotype. The V and J genes are TRBV24-1 and TRBJ1-5; no clear D gene. Per germline, CDR1 KGHDR and CDR2 SFDVKD. Trimming pared 4 bases from V and 9 bases from J, leaving 9 bases between. The length of the CDR3 is 12 residues. The CDR3 is CATSDSGWPQHF. The CDR3 DNA reads as TGTGCCACCAGTGACTCGGGTTGGCCCCAGCATTTT.

This chain links TRBV11-3 with TRBJ2-1; D not certain. V lost 4 bases and J lost 0, with 13 bases in between. This CDR3 spans 16 amino acids. Germline CDR1 SGHNT, CDR2 YENEEA. CDR3 in DNA: TGTGCCAGCAGCTATCCCGACGCGAGCTCCTACAATGAGCAGTTCTTC. Residues: CASSYPDASSYNEQFF.

This clonotype has more than one count but fewer than ten. The rearrangement joins TRBV6-1 to TRBJ1-6; TRBD1 matches 7 bases. V lost 3 bases, J lost 9 bases, and 8 bases stayed unmatched. This CDR3 comprises 15 residues. Looked up from germline, CDR1 is MNHNS and CDR2 is SASEGT. The CDR3 bases are TGTGCCAGCAGTGATGAGACAGGGAGTTTTTCACCCCTCCACTTT. It translates to CASSDETGSFSPLHF.

This clonotype showed up many times. The gene calls are TRBV6-2 or TRBV6-3 and TRBJ1-1; no firm D call. CDR1 and CDR2 from the germline V gene are MNHEY and SVGEGT. V lost 2 bases and J 4 bases, leaving 8 bases between the germline ends. The CDR3 runs to 13 residues. This CDR3 is CASSYDGFTEAFF. The CDR3, as DNA: TGTGCCAGCAGTTACGACGGGTTCACTGAAGCTTTCTTT.

This clonotype was seen at least ten times. The chain couples TRBV11-3 to TRBJ2-1, with D possibly TRBD2 on 5 matching bases. V lost 3 bases to trimming and J lost 8 bases, with 11 bases between them. The V gene's germline CDR1 is SGHNT and CDR2 YENEEA. The CDR3 is 13 residues long. This CDR3 is CASSFEGIHEQFF. CDR3 nucleotides: TGTGCCAGCAGCTTCGAGGGTATCCATGAGCAGTTCTTC.